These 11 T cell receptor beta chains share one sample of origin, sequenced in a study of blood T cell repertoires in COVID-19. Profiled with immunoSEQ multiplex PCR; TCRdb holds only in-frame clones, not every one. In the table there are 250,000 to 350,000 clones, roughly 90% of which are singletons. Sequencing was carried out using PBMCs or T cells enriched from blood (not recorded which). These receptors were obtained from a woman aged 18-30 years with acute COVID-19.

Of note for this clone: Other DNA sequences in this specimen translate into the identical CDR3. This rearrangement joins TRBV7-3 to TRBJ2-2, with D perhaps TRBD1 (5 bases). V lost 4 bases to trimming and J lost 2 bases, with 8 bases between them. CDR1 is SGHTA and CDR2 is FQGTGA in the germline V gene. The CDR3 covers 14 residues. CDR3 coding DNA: TGTGCCAGCAGCTCGACAGCCAACACCGGGGAGCTGTTTTTT. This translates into CASSSTANTGELFF. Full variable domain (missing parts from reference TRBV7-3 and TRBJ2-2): GAGVSQTPSNKVTEKGKYVELRCDPISGHTALYWYRQSLGQGPEFLIYFQGTGAADDSGLPNDRFFAVRPEGSVSTLKIQRTERGDSAVYLCASSSTANTGELFFGEGSRLTVL.

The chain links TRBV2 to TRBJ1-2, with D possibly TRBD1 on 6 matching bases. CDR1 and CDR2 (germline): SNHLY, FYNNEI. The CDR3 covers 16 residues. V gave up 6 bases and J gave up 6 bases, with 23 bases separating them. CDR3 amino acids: CASSRGRSGGGDGYTF. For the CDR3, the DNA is TGTGCCAGCAGCCGAGGAAGGTCGGGGGGCGGGGATGGCTACACCTTC.

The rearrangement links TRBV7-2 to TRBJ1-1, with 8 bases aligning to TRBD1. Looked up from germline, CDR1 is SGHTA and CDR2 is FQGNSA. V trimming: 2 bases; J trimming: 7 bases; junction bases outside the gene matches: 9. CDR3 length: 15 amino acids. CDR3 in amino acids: CASSLQGRGQGEAFF. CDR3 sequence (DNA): TGTGCCAGCAGCTTACAGGGCAGGGGGCAAGGTGAAGCTTTCTTT.

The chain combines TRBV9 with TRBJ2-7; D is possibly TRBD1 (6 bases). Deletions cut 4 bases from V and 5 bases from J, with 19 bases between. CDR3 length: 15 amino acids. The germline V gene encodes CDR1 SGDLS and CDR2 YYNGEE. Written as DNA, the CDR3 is TGTGCCAGCAGCCCAAATATTTTACAGGGCCACGAGCAGTACTTC. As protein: CASSPNILQGHEQYF. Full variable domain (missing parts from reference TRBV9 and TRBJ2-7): DSGVTQTPKHLITATGQRVTLRCSPRSGDLSVYWYQQSLDQGLQFLIQYYNGEERAKGNILERFSAQQFPDLHSELNLSSLELGDSALYFCASSPNILQGHEQYFGPGTRLTVT.

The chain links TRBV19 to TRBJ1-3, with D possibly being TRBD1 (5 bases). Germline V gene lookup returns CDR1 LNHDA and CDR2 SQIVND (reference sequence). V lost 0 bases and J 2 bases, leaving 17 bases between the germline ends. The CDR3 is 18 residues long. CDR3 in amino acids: CASSIDGWGGGTGNTIYF. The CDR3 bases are TGTGCCAGTAGTATAGATGGTTGGGGCGGGGGGACTGGAAACACCATATATTTT.

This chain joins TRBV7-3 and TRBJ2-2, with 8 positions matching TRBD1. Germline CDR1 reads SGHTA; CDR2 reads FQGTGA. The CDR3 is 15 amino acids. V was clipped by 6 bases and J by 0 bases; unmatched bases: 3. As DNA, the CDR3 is TGTGCCAGCAGTACACAGGGGGCGAACACCGGGGAGCTGTTTTTT. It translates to CASSTQGANTGELFF.

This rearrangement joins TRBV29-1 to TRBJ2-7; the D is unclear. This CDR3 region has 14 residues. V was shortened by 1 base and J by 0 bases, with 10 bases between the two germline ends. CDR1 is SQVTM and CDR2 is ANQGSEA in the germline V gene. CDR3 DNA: TGCAGCGTTGAAGCTCGCGGCGGCTCCTACGAGCAGTACTTC. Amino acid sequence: CSVEARGGSYEQYF.

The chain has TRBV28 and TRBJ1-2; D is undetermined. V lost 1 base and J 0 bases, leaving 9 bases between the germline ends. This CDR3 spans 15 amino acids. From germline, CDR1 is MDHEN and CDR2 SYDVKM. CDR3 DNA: TGTGCCAGCAGTTTATCCGACTGGGCTAACTATGGCTACACCTTC. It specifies CASSLSDWANYGYTF.

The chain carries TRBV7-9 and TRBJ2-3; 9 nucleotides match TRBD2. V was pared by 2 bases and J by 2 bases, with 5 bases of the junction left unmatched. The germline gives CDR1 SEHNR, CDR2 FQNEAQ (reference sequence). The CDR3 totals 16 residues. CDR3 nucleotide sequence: TGTGCCAGCAGCTTACGACTAGCGGACCACACAGATACGCAGTATTTT. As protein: CASSLRLADHTDTQYF.

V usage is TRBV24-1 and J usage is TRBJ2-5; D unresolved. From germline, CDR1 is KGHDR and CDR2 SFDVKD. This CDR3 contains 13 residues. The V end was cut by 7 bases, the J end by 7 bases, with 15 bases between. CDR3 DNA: TGTGCCACCAGCGACGGGTCGATAGGGACCCAGTACTTC. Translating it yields CATSDGSIGTQYF.

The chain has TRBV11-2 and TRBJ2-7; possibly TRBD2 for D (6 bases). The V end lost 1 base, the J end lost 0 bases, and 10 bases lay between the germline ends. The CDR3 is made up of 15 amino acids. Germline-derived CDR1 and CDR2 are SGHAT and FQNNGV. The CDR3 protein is CASSLGAGLSYEQYF. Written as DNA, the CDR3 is TGTGCCAGCAGCTTAGGGGCGGGACTCTCCTACGAGCAGTACTTC.